The clone carrying this T cell receptor (beta chain) has just a few counts. The data belong to a study of blood T cell repertoires in COVID-19. Study-level background: PBMCs, B-cell-depleted T cells, or T cells were the source of the cDNA or gDNA that made up the material.

The CDR3 spans 11 residues. Germline CDR1 LGHNT, CDR2 FRNRAP. V was cut by 8 bases and J by 2 bases, with 6 bases left in between. In the authors' workflow: Using reference gene primer amplification, nucleated cell counts were estimated. Produced via immunoSEQ multiplex PCR; TCRdb's table is partial and in-frame only. V, J and clone size are taken as reported in that table, and D and trimming were inferred from the DNA itself. Among 200,000 to 300,000 clones listed, roughly 80% were seen once. The clonotype was recovered from a woman older than 75 with COVID-19, enrolled during active disease. This sequence joins TRBV12-5 and TRBJ1-2; D gene unclear. Source material: peripheral blood. In nucleotides, the CDR3 is TGTGCTAGTCGGTCAAACTATGGCTACACCTTC. Amino acid sequence: CASRSNYGYTF.